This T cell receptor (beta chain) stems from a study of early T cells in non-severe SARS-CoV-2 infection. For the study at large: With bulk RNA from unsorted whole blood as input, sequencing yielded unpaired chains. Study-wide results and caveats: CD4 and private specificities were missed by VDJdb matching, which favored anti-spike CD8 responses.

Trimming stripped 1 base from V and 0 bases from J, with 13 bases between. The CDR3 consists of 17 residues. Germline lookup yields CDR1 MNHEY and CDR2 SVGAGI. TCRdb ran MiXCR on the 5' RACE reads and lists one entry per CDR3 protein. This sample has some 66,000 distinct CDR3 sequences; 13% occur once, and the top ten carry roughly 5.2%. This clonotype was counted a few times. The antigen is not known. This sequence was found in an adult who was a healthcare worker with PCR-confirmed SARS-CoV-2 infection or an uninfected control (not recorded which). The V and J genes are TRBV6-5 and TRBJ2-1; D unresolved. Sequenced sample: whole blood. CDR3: CASSYLSASSSYNEQFF. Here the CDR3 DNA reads TGTGCCAGCAGTTACTTGTCGGCCTCCAGCTCCTACAATGAGCAGTTCTTC.